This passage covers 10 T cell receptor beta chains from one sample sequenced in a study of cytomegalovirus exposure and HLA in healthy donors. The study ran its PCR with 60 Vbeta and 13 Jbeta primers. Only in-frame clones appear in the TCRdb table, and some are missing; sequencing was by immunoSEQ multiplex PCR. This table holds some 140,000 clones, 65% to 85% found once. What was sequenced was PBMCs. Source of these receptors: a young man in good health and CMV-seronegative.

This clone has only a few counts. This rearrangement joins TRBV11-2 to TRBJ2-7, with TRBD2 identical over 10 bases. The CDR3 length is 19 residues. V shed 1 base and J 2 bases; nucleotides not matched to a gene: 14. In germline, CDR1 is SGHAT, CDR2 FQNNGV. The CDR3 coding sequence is TGTGCCAGCAGCTTAGGACCTATGTCTAGCGGGGGTCATCCCTACGAGCAGTACGTC. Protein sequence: CASSLGPMSSGGHPYEQYV.

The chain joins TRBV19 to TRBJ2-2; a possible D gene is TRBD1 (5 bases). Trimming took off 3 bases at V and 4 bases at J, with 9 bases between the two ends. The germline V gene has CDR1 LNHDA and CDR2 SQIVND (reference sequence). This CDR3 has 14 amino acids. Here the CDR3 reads CASSIQGFTGELFF. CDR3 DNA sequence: TGTGCCAGTAGTATCCAGGGTTTCACCGGGGAGCTGTTTTTT.

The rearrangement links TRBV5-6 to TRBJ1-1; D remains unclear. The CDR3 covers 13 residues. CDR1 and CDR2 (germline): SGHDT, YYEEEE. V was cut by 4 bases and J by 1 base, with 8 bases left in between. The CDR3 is CASSRTWNTEAFF. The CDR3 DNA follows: TGTGCCAGCAGCAGAACATGGAACACTGAAGCTTTCTTT.

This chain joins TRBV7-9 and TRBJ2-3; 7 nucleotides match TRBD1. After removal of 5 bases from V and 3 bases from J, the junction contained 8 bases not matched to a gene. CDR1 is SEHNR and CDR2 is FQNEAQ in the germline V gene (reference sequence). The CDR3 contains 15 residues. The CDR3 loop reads CASSEQGIGTDTQYF. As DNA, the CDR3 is TGTGCCAGCAGCGAACAGGGGATAGGGACAGATACGCAGTATTTT.

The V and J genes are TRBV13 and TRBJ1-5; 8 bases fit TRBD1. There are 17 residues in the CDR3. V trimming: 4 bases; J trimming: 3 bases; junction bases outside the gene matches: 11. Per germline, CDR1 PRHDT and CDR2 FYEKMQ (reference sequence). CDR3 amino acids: CASSSYRGATSNQPQHF. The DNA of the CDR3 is TGTGCCAGCAGCTCGTACAGGGGGGCTACCTCCAATCAGCCCCAGCATTTT.

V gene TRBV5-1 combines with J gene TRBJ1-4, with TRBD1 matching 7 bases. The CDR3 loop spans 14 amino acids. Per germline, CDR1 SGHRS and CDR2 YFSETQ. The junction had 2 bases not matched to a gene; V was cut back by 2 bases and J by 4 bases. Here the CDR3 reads CASSFGQVNEKLFF. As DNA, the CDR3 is TGCGCCAGCAGCTTTGGACAGGTTAATGAAAAACTGTTTTTT.

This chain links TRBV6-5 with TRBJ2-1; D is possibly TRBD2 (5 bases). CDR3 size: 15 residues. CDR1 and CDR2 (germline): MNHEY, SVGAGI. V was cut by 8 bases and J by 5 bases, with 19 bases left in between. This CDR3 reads CASWGAAYTDNEQFF. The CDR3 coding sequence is TGTGCCAGCTGGGGAGCCGCATACACAGACAATGAGCAGTTCTTC.

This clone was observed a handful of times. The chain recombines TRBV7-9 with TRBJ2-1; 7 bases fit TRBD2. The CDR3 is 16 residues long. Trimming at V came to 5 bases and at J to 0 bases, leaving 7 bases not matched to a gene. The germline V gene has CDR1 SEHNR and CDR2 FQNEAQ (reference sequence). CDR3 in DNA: TGTGCCAGCAGCCCTCGGGGAGGGTACTCCTACAATGAGCAGTTCTTC. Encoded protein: CASSPRGGYSYNEQFF.

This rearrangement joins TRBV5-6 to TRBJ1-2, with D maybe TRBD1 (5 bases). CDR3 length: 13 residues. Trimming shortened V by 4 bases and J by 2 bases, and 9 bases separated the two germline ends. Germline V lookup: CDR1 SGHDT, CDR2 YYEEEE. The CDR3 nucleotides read TGTGCCAGCAGCCTCGACAGAAACTATGGCTACACCTTC. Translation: CASSLDRNYGYTF.

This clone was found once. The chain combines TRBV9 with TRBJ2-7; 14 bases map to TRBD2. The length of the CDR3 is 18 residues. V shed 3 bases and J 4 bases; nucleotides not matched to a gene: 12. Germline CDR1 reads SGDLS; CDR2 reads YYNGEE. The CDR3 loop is CASSGRLAGGLEDYEQYV. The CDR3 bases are TGTGCCAGCAGCGGACGACTAGCGGGGGGGCTCGAGGATTACGAGCAGTACGTC.